Below are 13 T cell receptor beta chains sequenced from a single sample in a study of blood T cell repertoires in COVID-19. Sequenced by immunoSEQ multiplex PCR; TCRdb stores in-frame clones only, minus some. The table shows about 190,000 clones, with roughly 88% occurring only once. Specimen: peripheral blood. These receptors were taken from a woman aged 40 to 49 who had recovered from COVID-19.

V is TRBV30 and J is TRBJ2-7; 9 bases align to TRBD1. Losses at the gene ends were 6 bases for V and 6 bases for J; bases not matched to a gene: 15. The CDR3 length is 15 residues. Germline assignment: CDR1 GTSNPN and CDR2 SVGIG (reference sequence). The CDR3 protein is CACIIPGQGRFEQYF. The CDR3 DNA reads as TGTGCCTGCATAATTCCGGGACAGGGCAGGTTCGAGCAGTACTTC.

The chain combines TRBV12-3 or TRBV12-4 with TRBJ1-5; D ambiguous. Trimming shortened V by 3 bases and J by 4 bases, and 7 bases separated the two germline ends. The CDR3 is made up of 13 amino acids. The CDR3 DNA follows: TGTGCCAGCAGTTTCAGTGCTAATCAGCCCCAGCATTTT. This sequence encodes CASSFSANQPQHF.

The sample holds a few counts of this clone. The V gene is TRBV30, the J gene TRBJ1-5; TRBD1 matches at 7 bases. CDR3 length equals 16 residues. CDR1 and CDR2 (germline): GTSNPN, SVGIG (reference sequence). J lost 2 bases, V lost 1 base, and 8 bases had no gene match. CDR3 loop: CAWSAQGWYGNQPQHF. The DNA of the CDR3 is TGTGCCTGGAGTGCACAGGGGTGGTATGGCAATCAGCCCCAGCATTTT.

This clone has only a few counts. The gene calls are TRBV4-1 and TRBJ2-7; 11 positions match TRBD2. The V segment lost 0 bases and the J segment 4 bases; nucleotides outside the gene matches: 2. This CDR3 has 15 amino acids. Germline CDR1 reads MGHRA; CDR2 reads YSYEKL. The CDR3 region is CASSQERTSGYEQYF. CDR3 nucleotides: TGCGCCAGCAGCCAAGAGCGGACTAGCGGGTACGAGCAGTACTTC.

The chain has TRBV18 and TRBJ1-4; 10 nucleotides line up with TRBD1. This CDR3 region has 17 residues. The junction had 11 bases not matched to a gene; V was cut back by 6 bases and J by 4 bases. From germline, CDR1 is KGHSH and CDR2 LQKENI. In DNA, the CDR3 is TGTGCCAGCTCCCGCTTCGACAGGGGGCACAGTAATGAAAAACTGTTTTTT. Translated: CASSRFDRGHSNEKLFF.

The chain employs TRBV7-2 and TRBJ2-7; TRBD2 agrees at 10 bases. J was trimmed by 2 bases and V by 5 bases; bases with no gene match: 6. The CDR3 length is 15 residues. Germline values: CDR1 SGHTA, CDR2 FQGNSA. Written as DNA, the CDR3 is TGTGCCAGCAGCACGACTAGCGGGCCCGCCTACGAGCAGTACTTC. Translated: CASSTTSGPAYEQYF.

Written as DNA, the CDR3 is TGTGCCAGCAGTTTAGGAGGTGTCAATCAGCCCCAGCATTTT. Translating gives CASSLGGVNQPQHF. This chain connects TRBV28 to TRBJ1-5; D is unresolved. CDR3 length: 14 residues. V lost 2 bases, J lost 3 bases, and 8 bases lay in between. Germline values: CDR1 MDHEN, CDR2 SYDVKM.

This clone appeared a single time. The CDR3 reads CASSLKLTDTQYF. Here the CDR3 DNA reads TGTGCCAGCAGCTTAAAACTAACAGATACGCAGTATTTT. The chain couples TRBV7-9 to TRBJ2-3; D gene uncertain. In germline, CDR1 is SEHNR, CDR2 FQNEAQ (reference sequence). The CDR3 spans 13 residues. Deletions cut 2 bases from V and 3 bases from J, with 6 bases between.

The genes are TRBV30 and TRBJ2-1; 10 bases align to TRBD2. This CDR3 region has 13 residues. The V and J ends lost 7 bases and 9 bases, in that order; junction bases with no gene match: 9. The germline V gene encodes CDR1 GTSNPN and CDR2 SVGIG (reference sequence). The CDR3: CASIAGGGPEQFF. The DNA for the CDR3 is TGTGCCTCGATAGCGGGAGGAGGCCCTGAGCAGTTCTTC.

This chain uses TRBV6-1 with TRBJ2-3, with 8 bases lining up with TRBD1. V lost 2 bases, J lost 1 base, and 5 bases stayed unmatched. Germline V gene sequence: CDR1 MNHNS, CDR2 SASEGT. The CDR3 runs to 16 residues. CDR3 protein: CASSEPPGQGTDTQYF. The CDR3, as DNA: TGTGCCAGCAGTGAACCTCCGGGACAGGGCACAGATACGCAGTATTTT.

Only a few counts were recorded for this clone. The chain uses TRBV19 and TRBJ2-2; 10 bases map to TRBD2. Germline V gives CDR1 LNHDA, CDR2 SQIVND (reference sequence). The CDR3 is 15 residues long. V dropped 2 bases and J dropped 5; count of bases not matched to a gene: 2. CDR3 bases: TGTGCCAGTAGTATACTAGCGGGAGTGACCGGGGAGCTGTTTTTT. Encoded protein: CASSILAGVTGELFF.

This clone appeared a few times. This chain connects TRBV29-1 to TRBJ2-3, with a weak D call TRBD2 (6 bases). CDR3 length equals 12 residues. Trimming took 7 bases from V and 4 from J, leaving 12 bases between them. Germline CDR1 and CDR2: SQVTM and ANQGSEA. Written as DNA, the CDR3 is TGCAGCGCTCGGGAGTCAGCAGATACGCAGTATTTT. Translation gives CSARESADTQYF.

This chain uses TRBV14 with TRBJ2-7; 9 nucleotides align to TRBD1. Trimming at V came to 4 bases and at J to 3 bases, leaving 4 bases not matched to a gene. Germline V CDR1 and CDR2: SGHDN, FVKESK. The CDR3 runs to 14 residues. CDR3 region: CASSPTGGLYEQYF. For the CDR3, the DNA is TGTGCCAGCAGCCCGACAGGGGGTCTCTACGAGCAGTACTTC. Supplemented by reference TRBV14 and TRBJ2-7, the full variable domain reads EAGVTQFPSHSVIEKGQTVTLRCDPISGHDNLYWYRRVMGKEIKFLLHFVKESKQDESGMPNNRFLAERTGGTYSTLKVQPAELEDSGVYFCASSPTGGLYEQYFGPGTRLTVT.